The present TCR beta chain was sequenced within a study of T cells in Graves' hyperthyroidism and ophthalmopathy. This clonotype was observed many times. Its antigen is undetermined. Points from the study as a whole: Ophthalmopathy could be told apart from stable hyperthyroidism with a 13 V-J model.

Researchers took RNA transcripts and amplified the TCR beta CDR3 regions from them. First-round RT-PCR with HTBI primers amplified the TCR CDR3 region. TCRdb independently ran MiXCR on the multiplex PCR reads; one entry per CDR3 protein. The sample contains more than 300,000 distinct CDR3 sequences, roughly an eighth of which appear only once. The germline V gene has CDR1 DFQATT and CDR2 SNEGSKA (reference sequence). Trimming stripped 0 bases from V and 0 bases from J, with 11 bases between. This CDR3 is built from 15 residues. The TCR was taken from a woman aged 18-29 years with Graves' hyperthyroidism. V is TRBV20-1 and J is TRBJ1-2; no reliable D call. Sequenced: blood. CDR3 region: CSARDAEQSNYGYTF. The CDR3 DNA follows: TGCAGTGCTAGAGATGCGGAACAGTCTAACTATGGCTACACCTTC.